This TCR beta chain was identified during a study of blood T cell repertoires in COVID-19. Method: immunoSEQ multiplex PCR; TCRdb's copy keeps in-frame clones and lacks some. Of approximately 330,000 clones listed, 89% are singletons. Germline-derived CDR1 and CDR2 are KGHDR and SFDVKD. Trimming at V came to 2 bases and at J to 4 bases, leaving 14 bases not matched to a gene. CDR3 size: 19 residues. The V and J genes are TRBV24-1 and TRBJ1-3, with 9 bases aligning to TRBD1. This TCR came from a woman in her twenties or thirties who had recovered from COVID-19. Material for sequencing was PBMCs or T cells enriched from blood (not recorded which). The CDR3 coding sequence is TGTGCCACCAGTGATTGGGGACAGGGTCCTCCCTCGGAAGGAAACACCATATATTTT. It is translated as CATSDWGQGPPSEGNTIYF.